These T cell receptor beta chains were read from a single sample in a study of CD8+ T cells in alopecia areata. Measured with immunoSEQ multiplex PCR; TCRdb has only the in-frame clones, and not every one. The sample has 90,000 to 100,000 clones, about 58% seen once. The source was CD8+ T cells sorted from blood, collected at week 4, from a patient treated with tofacitinib. The receptors originated from a human donor with alopecia areata. The CDR3 runs from the conserved cysteine through the conserved F or W. The D gene is left open where the match is weak. Some rows have no size entry. The others give once, few or many, or a class for an expanded clone.

>TRBD1|TRBJ2-7|.|TRBV7-9
CASSSMTGTGGTYEQYF
TGTGCCAGCAGCTCTATGACCGGGACAGGGGGAACCTACGAGCAGTACTTC
>TRBD1|TRBJ2-2|.|TRBV29-1
CSVPLLDRGSTGELFF
TGCAGCGTGCCCCTTTTGGACAGGGGGAGCACCGGGGAGCTGTTTTTT
>.|TRBJ2-7|.|TRBV28
CASSLVKEQYF
TGTGCCAGCAGTTTAGTTAAAGAGCAGTACTTC
>.|TRBJ1-5|few|TRBV30
CAWSVGQGLWPQHF
TGTGCCTGGAGTGTCGGCCAGGGACTGTGGCCCCAGCATTTT
>.|TRBJ2-7|once|TRBV7-2
CASSLNTLYEQYF
TGTGCCAGCAGCTTAAATACCCTGTACGAGCAGTACTTC
>.|TRBJ2-3|few|TRBV7-2
CASSLDGGFSPDTQYF
TGTGCCAGCAGCTTGGACGGCGGGTTCTCCCCAGATACGCAGTATTTT
>.|TRBJ1-1|.|TRBV19
CASCRQGTTFF
TGTGCCAGTTGCCGTCAGGGGACAACTTTCTTT
>.|TRBJ2-7|.|TRBV27
CASSYQGRVRYEQYF
TGTGCCAGCAGTTATCAGGGCAGGGTGAGGTACGAGCAGTACTTC
>.|TRBJ1-1|.|TRBV7-9
CASSSGVNTEAFF
TGTGCCAGCAGCTCAGGGGTAAACACTGAAGCTTTCTTT
>TRBD2|TRBJ2-7|.|TRBV29-1
CSVEGGSRREQYF
TGCAGCGTTGAGGGCGGGAGCCGGCGCGAGCAGTACTTC
>TRBD1|TRBJ2-2|.|TRBV7-6
CASSYDRGTGELFF
TGTGCCAGCAGCTATGACAGGGGGACCGGGGAGCTGTTTTTT
>TRBD2|TRBJ2-5|.|TRBV7-6
CASSLRDAGGRQETQYF
TGTGCCAGCAGCTTACGGGACGCGGGGGGACGACAAGAGACCCAGTACTTC
>.|TRBJ1-2|.|TRBV19
CASSMDSYGYTF
TGTGCCAGTAGTATGGATTCCTATGGCTACACCTTC
>.|TRBJ2-7|few|TRBV6-6
CASSRTHPKQYF
TGTGCCAGCAGCCGGACCCACCCCAAGCAGTACTTC
>TRBD2|TRBJ2-7|.|TRBV23-1
CASSQSTSVSYEQYF
TGCGCCAGCAGTCAATCGACTAGCGTCTCCTACGAGCAGTACTTC